The 7 T cell receptor beta chains below were found in one sample sequenced in a study of beta chain features in type 1 diabetes. Every bit of the isolated RNA underwent reverse transcription, so sequencing read expressed TCRB transcripts. Sequenced by immunoSEQ multiplex PCR; TCRdb stores in-frame clones only, minus some. The profile shows a few hundred thousand clones, over 9% of them singletons. These receptors are not linked to any known antigen. Study conclusions and caveats: Type 1 diabetes patients had TCRB CDR3s that were shorter (moderately but significantly so) in all four CD4+ subsets.

The sequenced material came from central memory CD4+ T cells from blood. The origin of the receptors is a man aged 25 to 45 with type 1 diabetes.

This clone was recorded a few times. The rearrangement joins TRBV30 to TRBJ1-5; unclear D gene. This CDR3 contains 13 residues. V was clipped by 2 bases and J by 5 bases, with 10 bases between them. Per germline, CDR1 GTSNPN and CDR2 SVGIG (reference sequence). CDR3 amino acids: CAWSNNRYQPQHF. CDR3 coding DNA: TGTGCCTGGAGTAACAACCGATATCAGCCCCAGCATTTT.

This clone has only a few counts. This chain joins TRBV4-1 and TRBJ2-4, with 13 bases matching TRBD2. This CDR3 has 16 amino acids. Germline CDR1 is MGHRA and CDR2 is YSYEKL. V shed 0 bases and J 8 bases; nucleotides not matched to a gene: 4. Here the CDR3 reads CASSQETSGRSDIQYF. The CDR3 nucleotides read TGCGCCAGCAGCCAAGAGACTAGCGGGAGGTCGGACATTCAGTACTTC.

As regards this clone: The germline gene is not matched at one end of the junction; a read error may be the cause. CDR3 sequence (DNA): TGTGCCAGCAGTTTACGTAGATCCGGGGAGCTGTTTTTT. Residues: CASSLRRSGELFF. This sequence joins TRBV10-2 and TRBJ2-2; D not certain. The germline V gene has CDR1 WSHSY and CDR2 SAAADI. CDR3 length: 13 amino acids.

The rearrangement joins TRBV4-2 to TRBJ1-5; D gene uncertain. This CDR3 has 13 residues. Germline assignment: CDR1 LGHNA and CDR2 YNFKEQ. Trimming cost V 0 bases and J 6 bases, with 6 bases left between them. The CDR3 DNA follows: TGTGCCAGCAGCCAAGATAGCGGTCAGCCCCAGCATTTT. Residues: CASSQDSGQPQHF.

J is TRBJ2-2 and V is TRBV7-2; D ambiguous. The CDR3 is 13 residues long. The germline V gene has CDR1 SGHTA and CDR2 FQGNSA. The CDR3 here is CASRAGYTGELFF. The CDR3, as DNA: TGTGCTTCCAGAGCCGGGTACACCGGGGAGCTGTTTTTT.

This clone appeared a few times. This sequence joins TRBV2 and TRBJ2-1, with D perhaps TRBD1 or TRBD2 (5 bases each). Germline CDR1 is SNHLY and CDR2 is FYNNEI. This CDR3 has 15 amino acids. Trimming stripped 6 bases from V and 2 bases from J, with 14 bases between. As DNA, the CDR3 is TGTGCCAGCAGCTCCGGGACCCCTACCTACAATGAGCAGTTCTTC. Residues: CASSSGTPTYNEQFF.

The chain combines TRBV9 with TRBJ1-2; the D is unclear. The germline V gene encodes CDR1 SGDLS and CDR2 YYNGEE. Trimming left V 4 bases short and J 8 bases short, with 12 bases between. This CDR3 comprises 12 residues. CDR3 region: CASSRDLGGYTF. The CDR3 bases are TGTGCCAGCAGCCGAGATCTCGGAGGCTACACCTTC.